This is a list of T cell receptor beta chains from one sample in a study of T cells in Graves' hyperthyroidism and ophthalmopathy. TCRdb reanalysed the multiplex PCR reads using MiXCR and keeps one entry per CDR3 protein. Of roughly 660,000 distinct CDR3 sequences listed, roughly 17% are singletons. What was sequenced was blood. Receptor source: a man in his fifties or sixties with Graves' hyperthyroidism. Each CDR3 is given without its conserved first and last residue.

ASRQLVYSGANVLT	TRBV12-3/TRBV12-4	TRBJ2-6
ATSGFPEESEQY	TRBV24-1	TRBJ2-7
ASSEALGVITEAF	TRBV2	TRBJ1-1
ASSLGGGTQETQY	TRBV12-3/TRBV12-4	TRBJ2-5
ASSPKITGAVYGYT	TRBV6-1	TRBJ1-2
ASSEQGTGANVLT	TRBV7-6	TRBJ2-6
ASSQVERGKVEAF	TRBV3-1	TRBJ1-1
AISERSKDTEAF	TRBV10-3	TRBJ1-1
ASSFQKVQGADEQY	TRBV28	TRBJ2-7
ASSTPRDLRSLDTQY	TRBV27	TRBJ2-3
ASSEWTSGSYEQY	TRBV5-1	TRBJ2-7
AISPSNYGYT	TRBV10-3	TRBJ1-2
ASSLLGETQY	TRBV11-2	TRBJ2-5
ASRTSGNEQF	TRBV28	TRBJ2-1
ASSLNLGNEQF	TRBV7-8	TRBJ2-1
ASSLRRGQGRGETQY	TRBV12-3/TRBV12-4	TRBJ2-5
ASSPGNSYNSPLH	TRBV28	TRBJ1-6
ASSQGWGPGALH	TRBV14	TRBJ1-6
ASSTGSYTGELF	TRBV2	TRBJ2-2
ASSLVLAGGEYNEQF	TRBV11-2	TRBJ2-1
ASSSLRGRHPTDTQY	TRBV11-2	TRBJ2-3
SVDRTDGNTIY	TRBV29-1	TRBJ1-3
ASSLARGTNEKLF	TRBV11-2	TRBJ1-4
ASSFGQGPNYGYT	TRBV9	TRBJ1-2
ASSGRTSGSTDTQY	TRBV2	TRBJ2-3
ASSPPTSAHGTQY	TRBV18	TRBJ2-3
ASTEGGSDEQF	TRBV5-1	TRBJ2-1
ASSPEGGPNEQF	TRBV9	TRBJ2-1
ASRSTPSSGEQF	TRBV12-3/TRBV12-4	TRBJ2-1
ASTSTGGGETQY	TRBV25-1	TRBJ2-5
ASSPPVAGEQY	TRBV18	TRBJ2-7
ASSEAGADTQY	TRBV2	TRBJ2-3
ASSSGTRWNEQF	TRBV7-2	TRBJ2-1
ASGLSGATYNEQF	TRBV28	TRBJ2-1
ASSQEDRLASYEQY	TRBV4-1	TRBJ2-7
ASSPPGQGGSPLH	TRBV18	TRBJ1-6
ASRKEQGEQPQH	TRBV4-1	TRBJ1-5
ASSSGGGIGEKLF	TRBV11-2	TRBJ1-4
ASSLILAQHYGYT	TRBV28	TRBJ1-2
AWSVQAWGQLSYEQY	TRBV30	TRBJ2-7
ASSPSGGSVPGQF	TRBV6-2/TRBV6-3	TRBJ2-1
ASREGSAGGGTEAF	TRBV5-1	TRBJ1-1
ASSQERGFFYYGYT	TRBV4-3	TRBJ1-2
ASRGAGLYNEQF	TRBV2	TRBJ2-1
ASSLSPGSFEAF	TRBV7-3	TRBJ1-1
ASSFEGRTYEQY	TRBV5-1	TRBJ2-7
ASSYSSGSNTEAF	TRBV6-2/TRBV6-3	TRBJ1-1
ASSAPGEGRGYT	TRBV6-1	TRBJ1-2
ASSIKRGWNEQF	TRBV19	TRBJ2-1
ATRGDSLNTEAF	TRBV10-3	TRBJ1-1
ASNGGSYNEQF	TRBV27	TRBJ2-1
ASRWDSSSGNTIY	TRBV5-5	TRBJ1-3
ASSYSAKTDTQY	TRBV6-2/TRBV6-3	TRBJ2-3
AWSWGSSYNEQF	TRBV30	TRBJ2-1
SIRQGRGNTEAF	TRBV29-1	TRBJ1-1
ASSERQGMYTEAF	TRBV2	TRBJ1-1
ASSFSREVIYEQY	TRBV6-2/TRBV6-3	TRBJ2-7
ASSRPGQGLQF	TRBV6-1	TRBJ2-1
ASSRNRDRRTDTQY	TRBV3-1	TRBJ2-3
ASRDFGGETQY	TRBV27	TRBJ2-5